This record looks at one T cell receptor beta chain sequence and its context. What it recognizes is unknown. Germline V gives CDR1 SNHLY, CDR2 FYNNEI. The germline V and J ends were trimmed by 1 base and 1 base, with 7 bases remaining between them. CDR3 length: 15 amino acids. This sample is part of a study of siplizumab effects on memory and regulatory T cells. Whole-study results and caveats: The alloresponse seemed to draw substantially on naive T cells, which appeared more diverse than memory cells. Alloreactive sequences traceable to unstimulated CD4+ memory cells declined significantly under siplizumab.

Per individual sample, about 100,000 TCR templates were assayed. The repertoire was sequenced with immunoSEQ multiplex PCR; TCRdb's copy has only in-frame clones and lacks some. The sample yields tens of thousands of clones, roughly 95% seen once. The chain combines TRBV2 with TRBJ2-2; unclear D gene. Sequencing was performed on naive CD4+ T cells sorted from blood. The TCR was taken from a human donor in good health. The CDR3 region has the DNA TGTGCCAGCAGTGAAGTCGCGATGAACACCGGGGAGCTGTTTTTT. Translated, it gives CASSEVAMNTGELFF.